This is a list of T cell receptor beta chains from one sample in a study of shared clonotypes between healthy human individuals. Clones were sequenced by immunoSEQ multiplex PCR, and TCRdb holds only the in-frame ones, with some missing. The sample gives some 700,000 clones, roughly 87% of which show up once; roughly 36% is in the top ten. The sample was memory CD8+ T cells from PBMCs. These TCRs come from a man aged 18 to 35 in good health. Some clones in this sample may be carry-over from other donors' samples. The CDR3 runs from the conserved cysteine through the conserved F or W. The order of the fields is J gene, V gene, D gene, clone size, CDR3 protein, CDR3 DNA. A D gene is named only where the DNA matches it firmly. Rows may omit the clone size; those that give it use once, few, many or a size class.

J gene: TRBJ1-2
V gene: TRBV30
D gene: -
clone size: -
CDR3 protein: CAWIGRGKFGYGYTF
CDR3 DNA: TGTGCCTGGATAGGCAGGGGAAAGTTTGGCTATGGCTACACCTTC

J gene: TRBJ2-1
V gene: TRBV27
D gene: -
clone size: once
CDR3 protein: CASSFWRRGSYNEQFF
CDR3 DNA: TGTGCCAGCAGTTTTTGGCGGAGGGGTTCCTACAATGAGCAGTTCTTC

J gene: TRBJ2-7
V gene: TRBV5-1
D gene: -
clone size: -
CDR3 protein: CASSLSADGTYEQYF
CDR3 DNA: TGCGCCAGCAGCCTCTCAGCGGACGGGACCTACGAGCAGTACTTC

J gene: TRBJ2-3
V gene: TRBV9
D gene: -
clone size: -
CDR3 protein: CASSAGAYTQYF
CDR3 DNA: TGTGCCAGCAGCGCCGGGGCGTATACGCAGTATTTT

J gene: TRBJ2-7
V gene: TRBV5-1
D gene: -
clone size: -
CDR3 protein: CASSSTGHGYEQYF
CDR3 DNA: TGCGCCAGCAGCTCGACAGGTCATGGCTACGAGCAGTACTTC

J gene: TRBJ2-5
V gene: TRBV5-6
D gene: -
clone size: -
CDR3 protein: CASSLGREETQYF
CDR3 DNA: TGTGCCAGCAGCTTGGGCCGGGAGGAGACCCAGTACTTC

J gene: TRBJ1-4
V gene: TRBV4-3
D gene: -
clone size: -
CDR3 protein: CASSRLSETGFRNEKLFF
CDR3 DNA: TGCGCCAGCAGCCGATTATCTGAAACCGGGTTTCGGAATGAAAAACTGTTTTTT

J gene: TRBJ2-2
V gene: TRBV27
D gene: -
clone size: -
CDR3 protein: CASSFNGGANTGELFF
CDR3 DNA: TGTGCCAGCAGTTTTAATGGCGGAGCGAACACCGGGGAGCTGTTTTTT

J gene: TRBJ1-2
V gene: TRBV7-9
D gene: -
clone size: -
CDR3 protein: CASSSNFYGYTF
CDR3 DNA: TGTGCCAGCAGCTCCAATTTCTATGGCTACACCTTC

J gene: TRBJ2-5
V gene: TRBV28
D gene: -
clone size: -
CDR3 protein: CASSSATYSGLQETQYF
CDR3 DNA: TGTGCCAGCAGTTCCGCCACATATAGCGGACTCCAAGAGACCCAGTACTTC